This entry lists 13 T cell receptor beta chains sequenced from one sample in a study of CD8 T cells in ankylosing spondylitis listed by TCRdb under 2017. The protocol used for the library was 5' RACE. The listed sequencing device is Illumina HiSeq 2500. TCRdb trimmed the raw reads at Q25, called clones with MiXCR and kept productive beta chains. One record per CDR3 amino acid sequence lists the most common genes and DNA. The sample records about 160,000 distinct CDR3 sequences, around 18% of which are singletons. The ten largest clones add up to about 8.2% of the sample. The sequencing sample was made of blood, either unsorted or a sorted T cell fraction (not recorded which). These TCRs come from a male donor with ankylosing spondylitis or in good health (not recorded which).

This clonotype was recorded at least ten times. The chain combines TRBV7-8 with TRBJ2-2, with D perhaps being TRBD1 or TRBD2 (5 bases each). V lost 1 base, J lost 4 bases, and 10 bases lay in between. The CDR3 length is 15 residues. Germline CDR1 reads SGHVS; CDR2 reads FQNEAQ. The CDR3 sequence: CASSLDKGRTGELFF. Here the CDR3 DNA reads TGTGCCAGCAGCTTAGACAAGGGACGCACCGGGGAGCTGTTTTTT.

This clonotype was seen many times. The genes are TRBV7-8 and TRBJ1-2; D is ambiguous. Germline V CDR1 and CDR2: SGHVS, FQNEAQ. Trimming stripped 5 bases from V and 4 bases from J, with 20 bases between. The CDR3 has 16 residues. This chain's CDR3 is CASSLAPDARAYGYTF. The CDR3 bases are TGTGCCAGCAGCCTCGCCCCGGACGCCAGAGCCTATGGCTACACCTTC.

This clonotype was counted a few times. The J gene is TRBJ2-7, the V gene TRBV27; TRBD2 matches at 7 bases. This CDR3 is built from 13 residues. Germline lookup yields CDR1 MNHEY and CDR2 SMNVEV (reference sequence). The J segment lost 4 bases and the V segment lost 8 bases, leaving 8 bases of the junction unmatched. The CDR3 DNA reads as TGTGCCAGCCAGACTAGCTTGGGTTACGAGCAGTACTTC. Translating it yields CASQTSLGYEQYF.

The table lists this clonotype with many counts. This chain joins TRBV20-1 and TRBJ2-4, with 9 positions matching TRBD2. The CDR3 loop spans 17 amino acids. The germline V gene has CDR1 DFQATT and CDR2 SNEGSKA (reference sequence). V dropped 6 bases and J dropped 3; count of bases not matched to a gene: 15. The CDR3 is CSATLAGVGTGKNIQYF. The CDR3 coding sequence is TGCAGTGCCACTTTAGCGGGAGTGGGGACCGGCAAAAACATTCAGTACTTC.

This clonotype was recorded many times. The gene calls are TRBV6-5 and TRBJ1-2, with D uncertain. The CDR3 is 13 amino acids. Germline loops: CDR1 MNHEY, CDR2 SVGAGI. The V and J ends lost 6 bases and 6 bases respectively, with 14 bases between them. CDR3 protein: CASSERTVNGYTF. CDR3 bases: TGTGCCAGCAGCGAAAGGACGGTGAATGGCTACACCTTC.

The V gene is TRBV10-2, the J gene TRBJ2-5; either TRBD1 or TRBD2 may supply D (6 bases each). V lost 0 bases to trimming and J lost 5 bases, with 10 bases between them. The CDR3 length is 14 residues. The germline V gene has CDR1 WSHSY and CDR2 SAAADI. The CDR3 sequence is CASSESRGAETQYF. Here the CDR3 DNA reads TGCGCCAGCAGTGAGTCTAGGGGGGCTGAGACCCAGTACTTC.

This clonotype was counted many times. The CDR3 nucleotides read TGTGCCAGCAGCTTAGACTTAAACGAGGATACGCAGTATTTT. Translated, it gives CASSLDLNEDTQYF. The chain has TRBV13 and TRBJ2-3; D is uncertain. Trimming pared 1 base from V and 6 bases from J, leaving 11 bases between. The CDR3 contains 14 residues. In germline, CDR1 is PRHDT, CDR2 FYEKMQ (reference sequence).

This clonotype was found many times. The chain employs TRBV20-1 and TRBJ2-5; no definite D call. Germline values: CDR1 DFQATT, CDR2 SNEGSKA (reference sequence). The germline V and J ends were trimmed by 0 bases and 3 bases, with 14 bases remaining between them. The CDR3 has 15 residues. CDR3 sequence reads: CSAREALEIEETQYF. The CDR3 nucleotides read TGCAGTGCTAGAGAAGCCCTTGAGATAGAAGAGACCCAGTACTTC.

This clonotype was picked up many times. This chain joins TRBV12-3 or TRBV12-4 and TRBJ2-3, with D possibly called TRBD1 or TRBD2 (5 bases each). The CDR3 is made up of 15 amino acids. Trimming pared 7 bases from V and 4 bases from J, leaving 18 bases between. The CDR3 protein is CASIPRGGIADTQYF. The CDR3, as DNA: TGTGCCAGCATTCCGAGGGGTGGGATCGCAGATACGCAGTATTTT.

This clonotype has ten or more counts. This chain joins TRBV20-1 and TRBJ2-5; D may match TRBD1 or TRBD2 (6 bases each). Trimming took off 5 bases at V and 7 bases at J, with 29 bases between the two ends. The CDR3 runs 17 residues. CDR1 and CDR2 (germline): DFQATT, SNEGSKA (reference sequence). The CDR3 DNA is TGCAGTGCTCCGGAGGGGGGATTCTTTGAATTTGGTGTGACCCAGTACTTC. Protein sequence: CSAPEGGFFEFGVTQYF.

This clonotype was picked up one time. The chain combines TRBV10-3 with TRBJ1-5; 9 bases agree with TRBD1. The CDR3 has 18 amino acids. The V and J ends lost 3 bases and 6 bases, in that order; junction bases with no gene match: 15. Germline CDR1 is ENHRY and CDR2 is SYGVKD. In DNA, the CDR3 is TGTGCCATCAGTGATGGGGTCACAGGGGGCGGGAAAGGTCAGCCCCAGCATTTT. Translating gives CAISDGVTGGGKGQPQHF.

V is TRBV7-2 and J is TRBJ1-1; D is uncertain. The germline V gene has CDR1 SGHTA and CDR2 FQGNSA. V was clipped by 2 bases and J by 1 base, with 8 bases between them. This CDR3 region has 14 residues. The CDR3 nucleotides read TGTGCCAGCAGCTTACGCCCCCAGAACACTGAAGCTTTCTTT. Its translation: CASSLRPQNTEAFF.

A few counts support this clonotype. CDR3 sequence: CASSLGSGTGGNQPQHF. DNA for the CDR3: TGCGCCAGCAGCTTGGGCTCCGGGACAGGGGGCAATCAGCCCCAGCATTTT. The chain couples TRBV5-1 to TRBJ1-5, with 10 bases aligning to TRBD1. V gave up 0 bases and J gave up 2 bases; unmatched junction bases: 5. Germline loops: CDR1 SGHRS, CDR2 YFSETQ. The CDR3 consists of 17 residues.